This T cell receptor beta chain was retrieved from a study of blood T cell repertoires in COVID-19. Libraries were prepared by immunoSEQ multiplex PCR; TCRdb keeps only in-frame clonotypes and omits some of them. The sample records approximately 400,000 clones, about 90% being singletons. V was pared by 6 bases and J by 4 bases, with 12 bases between. Germline CDR1 MGHRA, CDR2 YSYEKL. CDR3 length: 13 amino acids. The receptor comes from a man in his forties or fifties with acute or convalescent COVID-19. The chain links TRBV4-1 to TRBJ1-1; D might be TRBD1 (5 bases). Material: peripheral blood. CDR3 nucleotides: TGCGCCAGCAGGGGGGGACGGCGCACTGAAGCTTTCTTT. Amino acid sequence: CASRGGRRTEAFF.